The rows below give T cell receptor beta chains drawn from one sample of a study of T cell responses to AZD1222 COVID-19 vaccine. Sequencing was performed with immunoSEQ multiplex PCR; in TCRdb, only in-frame clones are kept and a portion is missing. The sample holds around 180,000 clones; more than 80% are singletons and the top ten take under 8%. The sample was peripheral blood, taken on day 0 of AZD1222 vaccination. The receptors here all came from an adult in good health. The CDR3 runs from the conserved cysteine through the conserved F or W. Fields, in order: V gene, D gene, J gene, CDR3 length, CDR3 protein, CDR3 DNA. D genes are given only for firm matches.

TRBV19	-	TRBJ2-2	14	CASSIPQGTGELFF	TGTGCCAGTAGTATCCCCCAGGGGACCGGGGAGCTGTTTTTT
TRBV7-8	-	TRBJ2-1	14	CASSLTGVRNEQFF	TGTGCCAGCAGCTTAACGGGAGTGAGAAATGAGCAGTTCTTC
TRBV28	TRBD1	TRBJ2-5	15	CASSTPGTGKETQYF	TGTGCCAGCAGTACCCCCGGGACAGGGAAAGAGACCCAGTACTTC
TRBV11-2	TRBD2	TRBJ2-3	15	CASSLERLAGDTQYF	TGTGCCAGCAGCTTAGAAAGGCTAGCGGGGGACACGCAGTATTTT
TRBV9	-	TRBJ1-3	16	CASGRGGPFSGNTIYF	TGTGCCAGCGGGCGGGGGGGCCCCTTCTCTGGAAACACCATATATTTT
TRBV6-5	-	TRBJ2-1	15	CASKASVSSYNEQFF	TGTGCCAGCAAGGCTAGCGTGAGCTCCTACAATGAGCAGTTCTTC
TRBV28	-	TRBJ1-2	13	CASSLTIEAGYTF	TGTGCCAGCAGTTTGACCATCGAGGCTGGCTACACCTTC
TRBV9	TRBD1	TRBJ1-3	15	CASSSRQGSGNTIYF	TGTGCCAGCAGCTCAAGACAGGGATCTGGAAACACCATATATTTT
TRBV5-1	-	TRBJ2-1	19	CASSLAGRVMRQARNEQFF	TGCGCCAGCAGCTTGGCCGGAAGAGTGATGAGACAGGCGCGGAATGAGCAGTTCTTC
TRBV7-2	TRBD1	TRBJ1-3	14	CASSPTGIRNTIYF	TGTGCCAGCAGCCCGACAGGGATTCGTAACACCATATATTTT